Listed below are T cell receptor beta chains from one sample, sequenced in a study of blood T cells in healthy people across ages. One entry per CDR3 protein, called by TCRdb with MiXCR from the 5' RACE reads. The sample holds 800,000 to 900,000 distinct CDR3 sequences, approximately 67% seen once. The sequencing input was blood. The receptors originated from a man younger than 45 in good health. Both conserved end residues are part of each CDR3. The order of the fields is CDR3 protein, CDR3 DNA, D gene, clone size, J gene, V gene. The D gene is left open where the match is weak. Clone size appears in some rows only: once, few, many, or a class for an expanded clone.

CASSLAAQQETQYF | TGTGCCAGCAGTTTAGCGGCCCAACAAGAGACCCAGTACTTC | NA | NA | TRBJ2-5 | TRBV12-3/TRBV12-4
CASRLAIRTDTQYF | TGTGCCAGCAGACTAGCGATCCGGACAGATACGCAGTATTTT | TRBD2 | NA | TRBJ2-3 | TRBV6-2/TRBV6-3
CASSSLGQGNSPLHF | TGTGCCAGCAGCTCTTTGGGGCAGGGAAATTCACCCCTCCACTTT | NA | NA | TRBJ1-6 | TRBV7-2
CAISDIDRGRDEQFF | TGTGCCATCAGTGACATTGACAGGGGACGTGATGAGCAGTTCTTC | TRBD1 | few | TRBJ2-1 | TRBV10-3
CASSEAMLAQGAKTQYF | TGTGCCAGCAGTGAAGCGATGCTTGCACAGGGGGCAAAGACCCAGTACTTC | TRBD1 | NA | TRBJ2-5 | TRBV2
CASSDWGYTEAFF | TGTGCCAGCAGTGATTGGGGCTACACTGAAGCTTTCTTT | NA | NA | TRBJ1-1 | TRBV2
CASSRDSEQYF | TGCGCCAGCAGCCGTGACAGCGAGCAGTACTTC | NA | few | TRBJ2-7 | TRBV5-1
CASSPGTGGINEQFF | TGTGCCAGCAGTCCTGGGACAGGGGGCATCAATGAGCAGTTCTTC | TRBD1 | few | TRBJ2-1 | TRBV28
CASSHNRQMDGYTF | TGTGCCAGCAGCCACAATCGACAGATGGATGGCTACACCTTC | NA | NA | TRBJ1-2 | TRBV12-3/TRBV12-4
CAISERGGRETQYF | TGTGCCATCAGTGAGAGGGGGGGCCGGGAGACCCAGTACTTC | NA | NA | TRBJ2-5 | TRBV10-3
CASSPRRQGGSGANVLTF | TGTGCCAGCAGCCCCAGAAGGCAGGGGGGCTCTGGGGCCAACGTCCTGACTTTC | NA | NA | TRBJ2-6 | TRBV7-9
CASSERTASYNEQFF | TGTGCCAGCAGCGAAAGGACTGCTTCCTACAATGAGCAGTTCTTC | NA | NA | TRBJ2-1 | TRBV9
CASSSRGGGRDEQFF | TGTGCCAGCAGCTCCCGAGGCGGGGGGAGGGATGAGCAGTTCTTC | TRBD2 | once | TRBJ2-1 | TRBV7-9